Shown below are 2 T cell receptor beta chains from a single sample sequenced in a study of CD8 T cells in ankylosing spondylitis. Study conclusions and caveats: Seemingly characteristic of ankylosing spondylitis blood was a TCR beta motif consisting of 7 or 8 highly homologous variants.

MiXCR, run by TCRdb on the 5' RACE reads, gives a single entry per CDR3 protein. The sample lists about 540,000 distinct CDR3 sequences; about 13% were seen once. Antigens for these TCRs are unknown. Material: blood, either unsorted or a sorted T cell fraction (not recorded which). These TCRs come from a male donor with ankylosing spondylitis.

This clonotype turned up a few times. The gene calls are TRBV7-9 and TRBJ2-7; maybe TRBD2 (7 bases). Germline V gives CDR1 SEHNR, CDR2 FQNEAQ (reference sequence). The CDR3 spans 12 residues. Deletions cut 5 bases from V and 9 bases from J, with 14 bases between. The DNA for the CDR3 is TGTGCCAGCAGCCTGGGGGGGGCAGGGCAGTACGTC. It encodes CASSLGGAGQYV.

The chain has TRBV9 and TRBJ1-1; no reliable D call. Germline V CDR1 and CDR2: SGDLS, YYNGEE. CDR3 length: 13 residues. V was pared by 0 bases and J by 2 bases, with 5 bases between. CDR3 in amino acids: CASSVAQNTEAFF. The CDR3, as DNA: TGTGCCAGCAGCGTAGCGCAAAACACTGAAGCTTTCTTT.